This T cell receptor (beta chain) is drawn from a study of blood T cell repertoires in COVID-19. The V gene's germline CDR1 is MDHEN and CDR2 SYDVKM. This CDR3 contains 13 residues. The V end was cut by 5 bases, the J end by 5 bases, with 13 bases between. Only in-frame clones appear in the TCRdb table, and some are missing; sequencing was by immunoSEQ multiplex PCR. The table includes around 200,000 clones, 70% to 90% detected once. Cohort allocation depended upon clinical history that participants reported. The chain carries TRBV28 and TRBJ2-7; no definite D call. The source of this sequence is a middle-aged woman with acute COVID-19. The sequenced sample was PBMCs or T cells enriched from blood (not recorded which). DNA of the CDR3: TGTGCCAGCAGTCTCCCCCGGGTAAACGAGCAGTACTTC. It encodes CASSLPRVNEQYF.